The 3 T cell receptor beta chains given below trace back to one sample, sequenced in a study of cytotoxic CD8 clonotypes in ibrutinib-treated CLL. Assay: immunoSEQ multiplex PCR; the TCRdb copy retains only in-frame clones and omits some. The sample has fewer than 400,000 clones, over 60% seen once; the top ten hold roughly 6.3%. Specimen: PBMCs, collected after 36 months of ibrutinib treatment. The receptors were sampled from a human donor with chronic lymphocytic leukemia.

The V gene is TRBV2, the J gene TRBJ2-1; 11 nucleotides match TRBD2. The length of the CDR3 is 15 residues. Losses at the gene ends were 5 bases for V and 3 bases for J; bases not matched to a gene: 3. Germline V gene data show CDR1 as SNHLY and CDR2 as FYNNEI. This CDR3 reads CASSLAGGNYNEQFF. The CDR3 DNA reads as TGTGCCAGCAGTTTAGCGGGGGGGAACTACAATGAGCAGTTCTTC.

DNA for the CDR3: TGTGCCAGCAGTTTTCTTACCGGGACTAGCGGGAGCGCCCTGAAGTACAATGAGCAGTTCTTC. As protein: CASSFLTGTSGSALKYNEQFF. The gene calls are TRBV27 and TRBJ2-1; 14 bases fit TRBD2. The V gene end was trimmed by 3 bases and the J gene end by 4 bases; junction bases not matched to a gene: 17. The CDR3 is made up of 21 amino acids. Germline CDR1 reads MNHEY; CDR2 reads SMNVEV (reference sequence).

This rearrangement joins TRBV5-1 to TRBJ2-1; D uncertain. The germline gives CDR1 SGHRS, CDR2 YFSETQ. The V and J ends lost 0 bases and 5 bases respectively, with 3 bases between them. The CDR3 is 12 residues long. The CDR3 loop is CASSLVNNEQFF. CDR3 bases: TGCGCCAGCAGCTTGGTGAACAATGAGCAGTTCTTC.